Each of the 13 T cell receptor beta chains below was sequenced from the same sample in a study of T cell responses to AZD1222 COVID-19 vaccine. TCRdb's table, derived via immunoSEQ multiplex PCR, lists solely in-frame clones and lacks some. The sample yields over 120,000 clones, 85% to 95% seen once. The sample here was peripheral blood, taken after recovery from COVID-19. All receptors derive from an adult who had recovered from COVID-19.

The chain employs TRBV7-8 and TRBJ2-2, with 13 bases that match TRBD2. V lost 4 bases, J lost 6 bases, and 11 bases stayed unmatched. The CDR3 spans 18 residues. CDR1 and CDR2 (germline): SGHVS, FQNEAQ. CDR3 residues: CASSSLGRLAGGPGELFF. CDR3 coding DNA: TGTGCCAGCAGCTCCCTGGGCCGACTAGCGGGAGGCCCCGGGGAGCTGTTTTTT. Full variable domain (missing parts from reference TRBV7-8 and TRBJ2-2): GAGVSQSPRYKVAKRGQDVALRCDPISGHVSLFWYQQALGQGPEFLTYFQNEAQLDKSGLPSDRFFAERPEGSVSTLKIQRTQQEDSAVYLCASSSLGRLAGGPGELFFGEGSRLTVL.

This sequence joins TRBV7-2 and TRBJ2-1; D is uncertain. Germline assignment: CDR1 SGHTA and CDR2 FQGNSA. The length of the CDR3 is 15 residues. Between the trimmed V and J ends, which lost 1 base and 7 bases, there was a span of 14 bases. The CDR3 coding sequence is TGTGCCAGCAGCTTAGTTAGTTGGGCAGGAAATGAGCAGTTCTTC. Residues: CASSLVSWAGNEQFF.

The chain uses TRBV28 and TRBJ1-2, with TRBD1 identical over 7 bases. Germline CDR1 is MDHEN and CDR2 is SYDVKM. The CDR3 covers 15 residues. V lost 4 bases to trimming and J lost 2 bases; unmatched junction nucleotides: 7. The CDR3 bases are TGTGCCAGCAGTTACGATGACAGGGAGAACTATGGCTACACCTTC. As protein: CASSYDDRENYGYTF.

The V gene is TRBV12-3 or TRBV12-4, the J gene TRBJ1-1; D is ambiguous. CDR3 size: 12 residues. Trimming pared 3 bases from V and 10 bases from J, leaving 12 bases between. CDR3 region: CASSFGPGGAFF. In nucleotides, the CDR3 is TGTGCCAGCAGTTTCGGACCCGGAGGAGCTTTCTTT.

The V and J genes are TRBV2 and TRBJ2-5; no clear D. In germline, CDR1 is SNHLY, CDR2 FYNNEI. The V and J ends lost 4 bases and 2 bases respectively, with 8 bases between them. The CDR3 totals 13 residues. Here the CDR3 reads CASSVTPQETQYF. The CDR3 DNA reads as TGTGCCAGCAGTGTGACTCCACAAGAGACCCAGTACTTC.

The chain combines TRBV19 with TRBJ2-7; D may be TRBD2 (6 bases). With 5 bases removed from V and 2 bases from J, the gap between germline ends came to 16 bases. The CDR3 is 15 residues long. Germline CDR1 reads LNHDA; CDR2 reads SQIVND (reference sequence). CDR3 in amino acids: CASSVGTLGAYEQYF. CDR3 DNA: TGTGCCAGTAGTGTCGGGACTCTCGGCGCCTACGAGCAGTACTTC.

This sequence joins TRBV4-1 and TRBJ2-2; TRBD1 is a possible D gene (6 bases). Trimming pared 4 bases from V and 1 base from J, leaving 16 bases between. CDR1 and CDR2 (germline): MGHRA, YSYEKL. The CDR3 has 17 amino acids. The CDR3 here is CASSLHFRGWNTGELFF. For the CDR3, the DNA is TGCGCCAGCAGCCTCCACTTCAGGGGTTGGAACACCGGGGAGCTGTTTTTT.

The gene calls are TRBV4-1 and TRBJ1-1; D call uncertain. The CDR3 covers 12 residues. Trimming left V 4 bases short and J 4 bases short, with 7 bases between. The germline V gene has CDR1 MGHRA and CDR2 YSYEKL. The DNA for the CDR3 is TGCGCCAGCAGCCCTTTGGGCACTGAAGCTTTCTTT. As protein: CASSPLGTEAFF.

The rearrangement links TRBV28 to TRBJ2-7; 8 nucleotides align to TRBD1. V was pared by 7 bases and J by 2 bases, with 7 bases of the junction left unmatched. The CDR3 has 14 residues. Germline-derived CDR1 and CDR2 are MDHEN and SYDVKM. CDR3 in amino acids: CASTSGQGPYEQYF. DNA of the CDR3: TGTGCCAGCACCTCCGGACAGGGTCCCTACGAGCAGTACTTC.

The chain is built from TRBV11-2 and TRBJ2-1; 9 bases align to TRBD2. V gave up 1 base and J gave up 13 bases; unmatched junction bases: 11. Germline V gives CDR1 SGHAT, CDR2 FQNNGV. The CDR3 runs 15 residues. CDR3 DNA: TGTGCCAGCAGCTTAGTCATGAATAGCGGGAGAAATCAGTTCTTC. This encodes CASSLVMNSGRNQFF.

In its sample, this clone was seen once. This chain connects TRBV6-5 to TRBJ1-2; 11 nucleotides agree with TRBD1. The CDR3 is made up of 16 amino acids. The V gene's germline CDR1 is MNHEY and CDR2 SVGAGI. With 0 bases clipped from V and 7 bases from J, the junction kept 7 bases outside the gene matches. CDR3 loop: CASSYSAGTGGGGYTF. The CDR3 nucleotides are TGTGCCAGCAGTTACTCAGCCGGGACAGGGGGAGGTGGCTACACCTTC.

Only one count was recorded for this clone. The chain recombines TRBV29-1 with TRBJ2-7; D unresolved. Germline lookup yields CDR1 SQVTM and CDR2 ANQGSEA. The CDR3 consists of 17 residues. Trimming removed 4 bases at V and 1 base at J, with 23 bases between. CDR3 nucleotides: TGCAGCGTTGGCTACCCTGGACCCGTCGCCCCATCCTACGAGCAGTACTTC. Translation: CSVGYPGPVAPSYEQYF.

J is TRBJ2-6 and V is TRBV15, with a possible D match to TRBD1 (6 bases). Germline V CDR1 and CDR2: LNHNV, YYDKDF (reference sequence). The CDR3 is made up of 16 amino acids. V was cut by 3 bases and J by 1 base, with 10 bases left in between. The CDR3 protein is CATSSMTGSGANVLTF. CDR3 nucleotides: TGTGCCACCAGCAGTATGACAGGATCTGGGGCCAACGTCCTGACTTTC.